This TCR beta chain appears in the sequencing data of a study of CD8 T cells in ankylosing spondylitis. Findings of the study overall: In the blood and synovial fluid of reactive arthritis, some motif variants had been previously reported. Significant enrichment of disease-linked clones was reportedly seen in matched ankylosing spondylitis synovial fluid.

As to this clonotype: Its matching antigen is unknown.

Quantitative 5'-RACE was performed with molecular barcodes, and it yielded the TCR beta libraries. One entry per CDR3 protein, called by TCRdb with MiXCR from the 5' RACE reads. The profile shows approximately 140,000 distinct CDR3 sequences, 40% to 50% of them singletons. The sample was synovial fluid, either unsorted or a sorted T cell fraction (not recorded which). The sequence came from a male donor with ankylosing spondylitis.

CDR3 region: CATSEEGQGYGYTF. CDR3 bases: TGTGCCACCAGCGAGGAAGGACAGGGGTATGGCTACACCTTC. This chain connects TRBV15 to TRBJ1-2; 9 bases line up with TRBD1. There are 14 residues in the CDR3. The J segment lost 5 bases and the V segment lost 5 bases, leaving 6 bases of the junction unmatched. Germline V gives CDR1 LNHNV, CDR2 YYDKDF (reference sequence).